This TCR beta chain was observed in a study of T cells after yellow fever vaccination. Whole-study results and caveats: A weaker but faster secondary response was observed, peaking on day 5 versus 15. At around 95% for CD4 and just over 85% for CD8, most primary-vaccination clones showed up again after the booster.

J gave up 0 bases and V 3 bases, and 7 bases lay outside the gene matches. Germline V lookup: CDR1 SGHRS, CDR2 YFSETQ. The CDR3 consists of 18 residues. With regard to this clonotype: The antigen is undetermined.

A universal primer site and UMIs were added as TCR cDNA was made by 5'RACE template switching. A single record per CDR3 protein comes from TCRdb applying MiXCR to the 5' RACE reads. The data hold under 500,000 distinct CDR3 sequences, with about 19% observed a single time. The sequences come from PBMCs, collected before the yellow fever booster vaccination. This TCR derives from a man aged 18 to 29 who received the YFV17D yellow fever vaccine. The chain combines TRBV5-1 with TRBJ2-3, with TRBD2 identical over 13 bases. For the CDR3, the DNA is TGCGCCAGCAGCTACACTAGCGGGGGGGCTTTAAGCACAGATACGCAGTATTTT. It codes for CASSYTSGGALSTDTQYF.